This T cell receptor beta chain was captured by sequencing in a study of cytomegalovirus exposure and HLA in healthy donors. Study information: Roughly 77 million unique TCRs from HLA-typed donors made up an early data release.

This CDR3 region has 17 residues. Unmatched junction bases numbered 14, after V lost 3 bases and J lost 4 bases. Looked up from germline, CDR1 is SGHRS and CDR2 is YFSETQ. Vbeta (60) and Jbeta (13) primers were used in the PCR. In the original workflow: It was a later analysis that counted roughly 80 million unique TCR beta chains, of which some 12 million were shared. TCRdb's copy holds only in-frame clones and misses some; the assay was immunoSEQ multiplex PCR. V, J and clone size are taken as reported in that table, and D and trimming were inferred from the DNA itself. Of about 190,000 clones in the sample, just under 75% are singletons; the top ten hold about 5%.

The chain has TRBV5-1 and TRBJ2-3; 7 nucleotides line up with TRBD1. Material for sequencing was PBMCs. This sequence was found in a man younger than 40 in good health and CMV-seropositive. CDR3 sequence: CASSSIPVQGKADTQYF. CDR3 in DNA: TGCGCCAGCAGCTCGATACCCGTACAGGGGAAGGCAGATACGCAGTATTTT.